This TCR beta chain originates from a study of blood T cells in healthy people across ages. A second PCR, run for about 7 to 12 cycles, used a sample-barcoded 5' primer plus a J-beta primer mix. MiXCR was run by TCRdb on the 5' RACE reads, yielding one entry per CDR3 protein. The sample lists about 940,000 distinct CDR3 sequences, roughly 43% occurring once. CDR3 length: 16 amino acids. The germline V gene encodes CDR1 MNHNY and CDR2 SVGAGI (reference sequence). V lost 4 bases and J 8 bases, leaving 18 bases between the germline ends. Sequencing input: blood. The TCR comes from a man aged 25-40 years in good health. J is TRBJ1-6 and V is TRBV6-6; no definite D call. This CDR3 is CASSFPPTLGDSPLHF. CDR3 DNA: TGTGCCAGCAGTTTCCCTCCGACGCTTGGTGATTCACCCCTCCACTTT.